This record covers a single TCR beta chain. This CDR3 has 14 residues. CDR1 SGHRS and CDR2 YFSETQ come from the germline V gene. This entry belongs to a study of tumor-infiltrating lymphocytes in oesophageal squamous cell carcinoma. Each CDR3 protein gets one entry after TCRdb re-called the PCR reads with MiXCR. The repertoire holds about 12,000 distinct CDR3 sequences, with around 59% as singletons. This receptor was taken from a female donor with esophageal squamous cell carcinoma. The V and J genes are TRBV5-1 and TRBJ2-7, with D unclear. The J call is doubtful: the DNA matches TRBJ2-1 better. The sample comprised esophageal tumor tissue. The CDR3 bases are TGCGCCAGCAGCCCCCGGGCAGGTATCAATGAGCAGTTCTTC. It encodes CASSPRAGINEQFF.